Shown below are 26 T cell receptor beta chains from a single sample sequenced in a study of early T cells in non-severe SARS-CoV-2 infection. TCRdb redid the calling of the 5' RACE reads with MiXCR, one entry per CDR3 protein. The repertoire holds around 58,000 distinct CDR3 sequences, with just under 5% as singletons. Sequencing used whole blood. These receptor sequences come from an adult who was a healthcare worker with PCR-confirmed SARS-CoV-2 infection or an uninfected control (not recorded which).

At least ten counts were recorded for this clonotype. The chain employs TRBV6-6 and TRBJ1-5; TRBD1 aligns across 8 bases. V lost 2 bases, J lost 1 base, and 7 bases stayed unmatched. Germline V gene sequence: CDR1 MNHNY, CDR2 SVGAGI (reference sequence). This CDR3 spans 17 amino acids. CDR3 residues: CASSYASGGSSNQPQHF. CDR3 nucleotides: TGTGCCAGCAGTTACGCGTCAGGGGGCTCGAGCAATCAGCCCCAGCATTTT.

This clonotype was observed a handful of times. The genes are TRBV29-1 and TRBJ2-2; D call uncertain. The CDR3 extends over 13 amino acids. The V end was cut by 7 bases, the J end by 0 bases, with 9 bases between. Germline V CDR1 and CDR2: SQVTM, ANQGSEA. The CDR3 protein is CSGDTPNTGELFF. The CDR3 DNA sequence: TGCAGCGGAGACACACCGAACACCGGGGAGCTGTTTTTT.

This clonotype showed up just a few times. The gene calls are TRBV5-4 and TRBJ2-5; TRBD1 is a possible D gene (6 bases). Per germline, CDR1 SGHNT and CDR2 YYREEE (reference sequence). The V gene lost 2 bases and the J gene lost 4 bases, with 12 bases spanning the gap. The CDR3 totals 14 residues. The CDR3 protein is CASSFRQAIETQYF. The CDR3 nucleotides read TGTGCCAGCAGCTTCCGACAGGCCATAGAGACCCAGTACTTC.

This clonotype was picked up many times. The V and J genes are TRBV20-1 and TRBJ2-7; 8 bases are shared with TRBD2. This CDR3 has 13 residues. V was clipped by 6 bases and J by 0 bases; unmatched bases: 4. Germline values: CDR1 DFQATT, CDR2 SNEGSKA (reference sequence). DNA for the CDR3: TGCAGTGCCATAGCGGGAACCTCCTACGAGCAGTACTTC. Residues: CSAIAGTSYEQYF.

The gene calls are TRBV7-2 and TRBJ2-2, with 8 positions matching TRBD2. After removal of 1 base from V and 3 bases from J, the junction contained 1 base not matched to a gene. CDR1 is SGHTA, CDR2 FQGNSA, per germline. The CDR3 sequence is 15 residues long. CDR3 coding DNA: TGTGCCAGCAGCTTAGGTAGCGGGGACACCGGGGAGCTGTTTTTT. Translation gives CASSLGSGDTGELFF.

This clonotype has at least ten counts. The chain joins TRBV11-2 to TRBJ2-1; D is ambiguous. V lost 1 base to trimming and J lost 1 base, with 14 bases between them. Germline V gives CDR1 SGHAT, CDR2 FQNNGV. This CDR3 has 17 residues. The CDR3 coding sequence is TGTGCCAGCAGCTTAGTTAACGCTATCGGGTCCTACAATGAGCAGTTCTTC. As protein: CASSLVNAIGSYNEQFF.

This clonotype was recorded at least ten times. The chain has TRBV6-2 or TRBV6-3 and TRBJ1-2; possibly TRBD1 for D (6 bases). Germline-derived CDR1 and CDR2 are MNHEY and SVGEGT. The CDR3 contains 14 residues. V shed 9 bases and J shed 7 bases, with 21 bases lying between them. CDR3 sequence: CASRPLQTGSGYTF. The DNA for the CDR3 is TGTGCCAGTAGACCCCTCCAGACAGGCTCTGGCTACACCTTC.

This clonotype was observed at least ten times. This chain uses TRBV11-3 with TRBJ2-1; D possibly corresponds to TRBD1 (8 bases). The V and J ends lost 3 bases and 8 bases respectively, with 20 bases between them. Germline V gene sequence: CDR1 SGHNT, CDR2 YENEEA. The CDR3 length is 16 residues. The CDR3 protein is CASSFDGQGGVHEQFF. The CDR3 DNA sequence: TGTGCCAGCAGCTTCGACGGACAGGGAGGGGTCCATGAGCAGTTCTTC.

This clonotype was observed many times. This chain links TRBV20-1 with TRBJ1-3; D possibly corresponds to TRBD1 (6 bases). The CDR3 is 15 residues long. V lost 0 bases and J lost 4, with 13 bases in between. CDR1 DFQATT and CDR2 SNEGSKA come from the germline V gene (reference sequence). The DNA of the CDR3 is TGCAGTGCTAGAGACGTACAGGGATACGGAAACACCATATATTTT. It is translated as CSARDVQGYGNTIYF.

The sample holds many counts of this clonotype. V usage is TRBV25-1 and J usage is TRBJ2-2; D unclear. Deletions cut 7 bases from V and 6 bases from J, with 12 bases between. CDR3 length equals 13 residues. Germline V gene lookup returns CDR1 MGHDK and CDR2 SYGVNS. CDR3 amino acids: CASKWSDAGELFF. The CDR3 nucleotides read TGTGCCAGCAAGTGGAGTGACGCCGGGGAGCTGTTTTTT.

This clonotype was detected many times. The V call is TRBV7-2, the J call TRBJ2-3; a possible D gene is TRBD1 (5 bases). Germline values: CDR1 SGHTA, CDR2 FQGNSA. Between the trimmed V and J ends, which lost 5 bases and 1 base, there was a span of 16 bases. The CDR3 is made up of 16 amino acids. The CDR3 is CASSVPAGHRTDTQYF. CDR3 nucleotide sequence: TGTGCCAGCAGCGTGCCTGCAGGGCATCGCACAGATACGCAGTATTTT.

At least ten counts were recorded for this clonotype. The chain links TRBV29-1 to TRBJ1-1, with D unresolved. V lost 2 bases and J lost 10, with 11 bases in between. The germline V gene has CDR1 SQVTM and CDR2 ANQGSEA. This CDR3 comprises 11 residues. CDR3 loop: CSVEKRSAAFF. For the CDR3, the DNA is TGCAGCGTTGAAAAAAGGTCAGCAGCTTTCTTT.

In its sample, this clonotype was seen a few times. The J gene is TRBJ2-5, the V gene TRBV3-1; 8 nucleotides align to TRBD2. V shed 6 bases and J 5 bases; nucleotides not matched to a gene: 8. The CDR3 has 14 amino acids. Germline V gene data show CDR1 as LGHDT and CDR2 as YNNKEL (reference sequence). The CDR3 bases are TGTGCCAGCAGGTCTAGCGGGTACCGGGAGACCCAGTACTTC. Its protein product is CASRSSGYRETQYF.

This clonotype was counted ten times or more. This rearrangement joins TRBV6-1 to TRBJ1-3, with D perhaps matching TRBD1 (5 bases). The CDR3 has 11 amino acids. Trimming took off 6 bases at V and 10 bases at J, with 10 bases between the two ends. Germline CDR1 MNHNS, CDR2 SASEGT. CDR3 amino acids: CASSGTGTIYF. CDR3 DNA sequence: TGTGCCAGCAGCGGGACTGGGACCATATATTTT.

This clonotype was seen ten or more times. The chain uses TRBV14 and TRBJ2-1; the match to TRBD2 covers 12 bases. The germline CDR1 and CDR2 sequences are SGHDN and FVKESK. The CDR3 consists of 19 residues. J gave up 0 bases and V 0 bases, and 6 bases lay outside the gene matches. CDR3 sequence (DNA): TGTGCCAGCAGCCAAGATCTACTAGCGGGGGGAAGCTCCTACAATGAGCAGTTCTTC. It yields the protein CASSQDLLAGGSSYNEQFF.

This clonotype was seen ten or more times. V is TRBV13 and J is TRBJ2-3, with TRBD2 matching over 9 bases. Looked up from germline, CDR1 is PRHDT and CDR2 is FYEKMQ (reference sequence). Trimming at V came to 2 bases and at J to 0 bases, leaving 3 bases not matched to a gene. The CDR3 sequence is 16 residues long. CDR3: CASSLSSGRSTDTQYF. As DNA, the CDR3 is TGTGCCAGCAGCTTAAGTAGCGGGAGAAGCACAGATACGCAGTATTTT.

This clonotype has a handful of counts. This CDR3 is CASSLVIQGELSGANVLTF. The CDR3 nucleotides are TGTGCCAGCAGCTTAGTCATCCAGGGGGAACTCTCTGGGGCCAACGTCCTGACTTTC. This chain uses TRBV11-2 with TRBJ2-6, with 7 bases lining up with TRBD1. The CDR3 spans 19 residues. CDR1 and CDR2 from the germline V gene are SGHAT and FQNNGV. After removal of 1 base from V and 0 bases from J, the junction contained 9 bases not matched to a gene.

This clonotype was recorded many times. The chain employs TRBV5-1 and TRBJ1-1; no reliable D call. The CDR3 runs 14 residues. V was shortened by 3 bases and J by 1 base, with 10 bases between the two germline ends. From germline, CDR1 is SGHRS and CDR2 YFSETQ. CDR3 amino acids: CASSYSTQNTEAFF. The CDR3, as DNA: TGCGCCAGCAGCTATAGTACACAGAACACTGAAGCTTTCTTT.

The sample holds many counts of this clonotype. This chain joins TRBV6-1 and TRBJ2-2, with 7 bases lining up with TRBD2. Germline assignment: CDR1 MNHNS and CDR2 SASEGT. There are 17 residues in the CDR3. Trimming at V came to 3 bases and at J to 1 base, leaving 8 bases not matched to a gene. CDR3 bases: TGTGCCAGCAGTGAGTTTTGGGCGGGGGAGAACACCGGGGAGCTGTTTTTT. Its translation: CASSEFWAGENTGELFF.

This clonotype was seen repeatedly, ten times or more. This chain links TRBV29-1 with TRBJ2-5, with D perhaps matching TRBD1 (5 bases). This CDR3 is built from 12 residues. Germline V CDR1 and CDR2: SQVTM, ANQGSEA. V was pared by 5 bases and J by 1 base, with 8 bases between. Here the CDR3 reads CSVLQGQETQYF. DNA of the CDR3: TGCAGCGTTCTCCAGGGCCAAGAGACCCAGTACTTC.

This clonotype was seen repeatedly, ten times or more. The chain joins TRBV3-1 to TRBJ1-2; TRBD1 matches 12 bases. This CDR3 has 17 residues. V trimming: 3 bases; J trimming: 6 bases; junction bases outside the gene matches: 11. CDR1 is LGHDT and CDR2 is YNNKEL in the germline V gene (reference sequence). The CDR3: CASSHAGTGGKKDGYTF. Written as DNA, the CDR3 is TGTGCCAGCAGCCACGCCGGGACAGGGGGCAAGAAGGATGGCTACACCTTC.

V and J are TRBV7-2 and TRBJ2-1, with 10 bases lining up with TRBD2. The V and J ends lost 5 bases and 7 bases, in that order; junction bases with no gene match: 8. Germline V lookup: CDR1 SGHTA, CDR2 FQGNSA. CDR3 length equals 15 residues. CDR3 sequence: CASSDPAGGVNEQFF. The CDR3 nucleotides read TGTGCCAGCAGCGACCCAGCGGGGGGGGTGAATGAGCAGTTCTTC.

The V and J genes are TRBV4-2 and TRBJ2-2, with no clear D. CDR1 LGHNA and CDR2 YNFKEQ come from the germline V gene. This CDR3 has 16 residues. Trimming took 1 base from V and 0 from J, leaving 9 bases between them. The CDR3: CASSQGGTANTGELFF. The CDR3 nucleotides are TGTGCCAGCAGCCAAGGGGGAACCGCGAACACCGGGGAGCTGTTTTTT.

This clonotype was seen more than once but under ten times. V is TRBV20-1 and J is TRBJ2-3; 11 bases map to TRBD2. The CDR3 is 16 residues long. V shed 5 bases, J shed 1 base, and the junction held 8 bases outside the gene matches. Germline V lookup: CDR1 DFQATT, CDR2 SNEGSKA (reference sequence). The CDR3 reads CSALPRSGGGTDTQYF. The CDR3 region has the DNA TGCAGTGCTCTGCCCCGTAGCGGGGGGGGCACAGATACGCAGTATTTT.

The table lists this clonotype with many counts. The chain uses TRBV7-9 and TRBJ1-4, with 9 positions matching TRBD1. The CDR3 contains 16 residues. Looked up from germline, CDR1 is SEHNR and CDR2 is FQNEAQ (reference sequence). With V trimmed by 4 bases and J by 8 bases, 11 bases remained unmatched. CDR3 sequence (DNA): TGTGCCAGCAGCTCGGAGGCCGGGACAGGGAGGGAAAAACTGTTTTTT. This sequence encodes CASSSEAGTGREKLFF.

This clonotype has just a few counts. The V gene is TRBV7-2, the J gene TRBJ1-1; the D is unclear. The CDR3 runs to 14 residues. V was pared by 5 bases and J by 6 bases, with 16 bases between. CDR1 SGHTA and CDR2 FQGNSA come from the germline V gene. Here the CDR3 DNA reads TGTGCCAGCAGCCTCGGACCGGCGGGCGCTGAAGCTTTCTTT. This sequence encodes CASSLGPAGAEAFF.